There are a few counts of the clone carrying this TCR beta chain. The germline V gene has CDR1 LGHNA and CDR2 YSLEER. This CDR3 has 15 residues. Trimming took off 2 bases at V and 2 bases at J, with 10 bases between the two ends. For the second PCR, which ran for 7 to 11 cycles, a sample-barcoded 5' primer and a J-beta primer mix were used. TCRdb fed the 5' RACE reads into MiXCR, producing one record per CDR3 protein. Among hundreds of thousands of distinct CDR3 sequences listed, roughly a quarter were seen once. The data originate from a study of blood T cells in healthy people across ages. The same sample was also studied in work on T cells of mothers and their children. That paper states: The donors comprised about six children and their three healthy Caucasian mothers.

The V gene is TRBV4-3, the J gene TRBJ1-3, with no clear D. This receptor was obtained from a boy aged 2-15 years in good health. Sequences were obtained from blood. The CDR3 DNA reads as TGCGCCAGCAGCCAACTGGACGTACCTGGAAACACCATATATTTT. Its protein product is CASSQLDVPGNTIYF.